These T cell receptor beta chains were read from a single sample in a study of CD8+CD57+ T cells in acquired aplastic anemia. TCRdb reanalysed the reads using MiXCR and keeps one entry per CDR3 protein. The repertoire includes some 120,000 distinct CDR3 sequences, 45% to 60% of them detected once, and about 29% sits in the top ten. Sequencing was done on a sample of sorted CD4+, CD8+, or CD8+CD57+ T cells (not recorded which) from PBMCs. Every receptor here comes from a human donor with aplastic anemia. The CDR3 runs from the conserved cysteine through the conserved F or W. The order of the fields is CDR3 protein, CDR3 DNA, CDR3 length, V gene, D gene, clone size, J gene. D genes are given only for firm matches. Rows give clone size only sometimes, using once, few, many, or a class for an expanded clone.

CDR3: CASSDGGRGNTQYF; DNA: TGTGCCAGCAGTGACGGGGGCCGGGGGAATACGCAGTATTTT; length: 14; V: TRBV10-1; D: .; size: .; J: TRBJ2-3
CDR3: CASSLTGSPLHF; DNA: TGTGCCAGCAGCTTGACCGGATCACCCCTCCACTTT; length: 12; V: TRBV5-6; D: .; size: many; J: TRBJ1-6
CDR3: CASSNHGNTEAFF; DNA: TGTGCCAGCAGTAACCACGGGAACACTGAAGCTTTCTTT; length: 13; V: TRBV25-1; D: .; size: .; J: TRBJ1-1
CDR3: CATSDPTGQGVETQYF; DNA: TGTGCCACCAGTGATCCTACGGGACAGGGGGTGGAGACCCAGTACTTC; length: 16; V: TRBV24-1; D: TRBD1; size: once; J: TRBJ2-5
CDR3: CATSDEVGTSAHQETQYF; DNA: TGTGCCACCAGTGATGAGGTTGGGACTAGCGCCCACCAAGAGACCCAGTACTTC; length: 18; V: TRBV24-1; D: TRBD2; size: .; J: TRBJ2-5
CDR3: CASSRTVNYGYTF; DNA: TGTGCCAGCAGCCGGACTGTAAACTATGGCTACACCTTC; length: 13; V: TRBV28; D: .; size: many; J: TRBJ1-2
CDR3: CASSGRGQNHGNTIYF; DNA: TGTGCCAGCAGTGGCCGGGGACAGAATCACGGAAACACCATATATTTT; length: 16; V: TRBV25-1; D: TRBD1; size: .; J: TRBJ1-3
CDR3: CATSMAGGHQETQYF; DNA: TGTGCCACCAGTATGGCGGGAGGCCACCAAGAGACCCAGTACTTC; length: 15; V: TRBV24-1; D: TRBD2; size: .; J: TRBJ2-5
CDR3: CASTTRGDRGNTF; DNA: TGTGCCAGCACGACTCGAGGAGACAGGGGTAACACCTTC; length: 13; V: TRBV2; D: TRBD1; size: .; J: TRBJ1-2
CDR3: CASRGGSNQPQHF; DNA: TGTGCCAGCAGGGGGGGGAGCAATCAGCCCCAGCATTTT; length: 13; V: TRBV7-9; D: .; size: many; J: TRBJ1-5